This TCR beta chain was sequenced during a study of glioma-infiltrating T cells. At least ten counts were recorded for this clonotype. The antigen is undetermined. V was shortened by 10 bases and J by 5 bases, with 18 bases between the two germline ends. The CDR3 loop spans 13 amino acids. Germline CDR1 MGHDK, CDR2 SYGVNS. The study's findings and limits: Tissue and blood shared very few CDR3 sequences. Non-neoplastic patients had below-expected tissue-blood divergence, while all gliomas exceeded expectation.

The iRepertoire nested amplicon-rescue multiplex PCR amplified TCR alpha and beta CDR3s from RNA. One-step reverse transcription and amplification started from approximately 100-400 ng of tissue mRNA or PBMC total RNA. TCRdb passed the multiplex PCR reads through MiXCR, listing each CDR3 protein once. The data show about 210,000 distinct CDR3 sequences, with more than 30% seen just once and roughly a fifth held by the top ten. The sample consisted of glioma tissue, nonneoplastic brain tissue, or PBMCs (not recorded which). The TCR was taken from a human donor with low-grade glioma or glioblastoma, undergoing nonglioma brain surgery, or in good health (not recorded which). The V and J genes are TRBV25-1 and TRBJ2-7; no definite D call. The CDR3 region has the DNA TGTGCCACCAGGAGCCCTCTCGGGCACGAGCAGTACTTC. Translating it yields CATRSPLGHEQYF.